In its sample, the clone carrying this T cell receptor beta chain was seen many times. TCRdb redid the calling of the 5' RACE reads with MiXCR, one entry per CDR3 protein. The table records about 39,000 distinct CDR3 sequences, 2.5% to 3.5% of them present only once. Germline CDR1 SGDLS, CDR2 YYNGEE. The CDR3 extends over 14 amino acids. V was clipped by 4 bases and J by 7 bases; unmatched bases: 5. The data were obtained in a study of CD8 T cells in ankylosing spondylitis. The chain joins TRBV9 to TRBJ2-1; 10 bases align to TRBD2. The sample consisted of blood, either unsorted or a sorted T cell fraction (not recorded which). This receptor was obtained from a male donor with ankylosing spondylitis or in good health (not recorded which). The CDR3 spells CASSLQTSGNEQFF. The CDR3 nucleotides read TGTGCCAGCAGCCTGCAGACTAGCGGGAATGAGCAGTTCTTC. The whole variable domain, remainder taken from reference TRBV9 and TRBJ2-1, is DSGVTQTPKHLITATGQRVTLRCSPRSGDLSVYWYQQSLDQGLQFLIQYYNGEERAKGNILERFSAQQFPDLHSELNLSSLELGDSALYFCASSLQTSGNEQFFGPGTRLTVL.